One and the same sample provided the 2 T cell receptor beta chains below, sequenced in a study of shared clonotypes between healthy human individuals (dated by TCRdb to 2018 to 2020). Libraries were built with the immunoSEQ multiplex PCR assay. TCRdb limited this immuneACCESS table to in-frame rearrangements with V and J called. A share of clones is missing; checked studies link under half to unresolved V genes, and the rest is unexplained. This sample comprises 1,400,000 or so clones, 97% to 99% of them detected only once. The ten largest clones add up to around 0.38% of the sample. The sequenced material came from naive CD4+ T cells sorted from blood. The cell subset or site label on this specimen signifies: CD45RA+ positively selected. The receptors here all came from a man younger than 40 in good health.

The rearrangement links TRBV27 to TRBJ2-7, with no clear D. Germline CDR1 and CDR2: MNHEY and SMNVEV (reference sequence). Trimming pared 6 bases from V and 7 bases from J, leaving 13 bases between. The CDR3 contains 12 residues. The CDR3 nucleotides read TGTGCCAGCAGGGACCCAGGTAGGGAGCAGTACTTC. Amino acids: CASRDPGREQYF.

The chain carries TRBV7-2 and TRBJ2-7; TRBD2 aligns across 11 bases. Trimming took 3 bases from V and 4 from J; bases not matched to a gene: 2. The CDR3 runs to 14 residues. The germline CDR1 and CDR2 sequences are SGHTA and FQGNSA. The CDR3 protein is CASSFPSGRYEQYF. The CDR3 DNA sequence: TGTGCCAGCAGCTTCCCTAGCGGGAGGTACGAGCAGTACTTC. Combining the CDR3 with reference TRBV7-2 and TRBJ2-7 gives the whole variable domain GAGVSQSPSNKVTEKGKDVELRCDPISGHTALYWYRQSLGQGLEFLIYFQGNSAPDKSGLPSDRFSAERTGGSVSTLTIQRTQQEDSAVYLCASSFPSGRYEQYFGPGTRLTVT.